This T cell receptor beta chain derives from a study of blood T cell repertoires in COVID-19. This clone appeared a single time. This CDR3 has 13 residues. The junction had 5 bases not matched to a gene; V was cut back by 3 bases and J by 6 bases. The V gene's germline CDR1 is MRHNA and CDR2 SNTAGT. In the original processing: Cell counts per sample came from amplifying reference gene primers. The protocol was immunoSEQ multiplex PCR, while the TCRdb copy is restricted to in-frame clones and leaves out a portion. From that table come the V and J calls and clone size; the DNA was used to work out D and trimming. Found here are 45,000 to 65,000 clones, roughly 90% of them singletons; the top ten hold 5% to 6.5%.

The V call is TRBV6-4, the J call TRBJ2-7; the match to TRBD2 covers 7 bases. The sequenced sample was peripheral blood. The clonotype was recovered from a man older than 75 in a cohort sampled during active COVID-19. The CDR3 loop is CASSEGTTSEQYF. CDR3 coding DNA: TGTGCCAGCAGTGAAGGGACTACGTCCGAGCAGTACTTC.